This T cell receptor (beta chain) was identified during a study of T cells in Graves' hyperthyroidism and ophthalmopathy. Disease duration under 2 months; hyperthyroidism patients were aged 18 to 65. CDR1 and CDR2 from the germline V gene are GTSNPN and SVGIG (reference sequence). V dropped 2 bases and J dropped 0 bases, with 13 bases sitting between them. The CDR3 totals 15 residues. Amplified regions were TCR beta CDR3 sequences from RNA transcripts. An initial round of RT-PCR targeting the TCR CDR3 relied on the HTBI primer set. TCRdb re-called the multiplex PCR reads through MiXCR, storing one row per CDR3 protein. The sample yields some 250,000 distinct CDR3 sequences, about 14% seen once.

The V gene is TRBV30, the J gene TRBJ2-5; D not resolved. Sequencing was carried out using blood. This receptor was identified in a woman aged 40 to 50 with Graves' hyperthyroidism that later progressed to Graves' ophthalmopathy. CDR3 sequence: CAWSFDLWYQETQYF. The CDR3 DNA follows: TGTGCCTGGAGTTTCGATCTCTGGTACCAAGAGACCCAGTACTTC.